This TCR beta chain comes out of a study of Ad26.COV2.S vaccination and SARS-CoV-2 variants. Study at large: Ad26.COV2.S was injected intramuscularly once or twice, 56 days apart. Study conclusions and caveats: Following vaccination, spike-specific CD8+ and CD4+ T cell responses reportedly exhibited substantial breadth. Greater spike-specific TCR breadth was seen in vaccine recipients than in placebo recipients.

For this clone: Its specificity is not known.

Deletions cut 5 bases from V and 1 base from J, with 14 bases between. Per the germline V gene, CDR1 is SGHTA and CDR2 is FQGTGA. This CDR3 is 15 amino acids long. Treatment given: around 19 received Ad26.COV2.S at low or high dose, single or two shots; about 5 received placebo; per-sample allocation not given. Sampling happened 63 days after the first vaccine or placebo injection. At a Boston site, the person donating was an adult of 18-55 years. Sequencing used immunoSEQ multiplex PCR; TCRdb keeps in-frame clones, though not all of them. The sample shows approximately 410,000 clones, 85% to 90% of them seen only once.

This receptor was identified in a person aged 18-65 years who received the Ad26.COV2.S COVID-19 vaccine or a placebo. Sequenced material: peripheral blood, taken in a trial of Ad26.COV2.S vaccine versus placebo. The rearrangement links TRBV7-3 to TRBJ2-5; D may correspond to TRBD1 or TRBD2 (5 bases each). CDR3 DNA: TGTGCCAGCAGCCCCCACCCGGGGACCCAAGAGACCCAGTACTTC. Amino acids: CASSPHPGTQETQYF.